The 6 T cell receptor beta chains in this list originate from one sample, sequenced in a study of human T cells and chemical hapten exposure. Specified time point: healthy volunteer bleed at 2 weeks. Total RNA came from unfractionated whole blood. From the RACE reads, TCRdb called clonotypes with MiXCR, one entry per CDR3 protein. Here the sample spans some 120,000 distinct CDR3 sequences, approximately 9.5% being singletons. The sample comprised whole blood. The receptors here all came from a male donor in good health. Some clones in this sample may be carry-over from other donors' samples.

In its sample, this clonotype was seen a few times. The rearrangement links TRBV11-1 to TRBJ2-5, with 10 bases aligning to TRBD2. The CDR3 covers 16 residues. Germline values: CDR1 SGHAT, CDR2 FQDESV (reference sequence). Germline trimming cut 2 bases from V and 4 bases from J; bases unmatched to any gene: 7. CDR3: CASSLSASGGRETQYF. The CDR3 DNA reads TGTGCCAGCAGCTTATCGGCTAGCGGGGGTCGAGAGACCCAGTACTTC.

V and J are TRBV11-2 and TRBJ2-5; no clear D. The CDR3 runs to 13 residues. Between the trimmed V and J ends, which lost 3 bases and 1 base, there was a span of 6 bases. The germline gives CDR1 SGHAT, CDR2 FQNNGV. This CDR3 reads CASSFSIQETQYF. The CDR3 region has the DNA TGTGCCAGCAGCTTCAGTATCCAAGAGACCCAGTACTTC.

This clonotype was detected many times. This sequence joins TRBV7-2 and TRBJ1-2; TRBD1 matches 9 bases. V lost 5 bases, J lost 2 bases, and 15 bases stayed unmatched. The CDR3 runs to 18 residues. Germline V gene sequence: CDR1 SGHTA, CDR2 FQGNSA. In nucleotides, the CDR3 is TGTGCCAGCAGCCGCGCTCGGGACAGGGTAGGCGGCAACTATGGCTACACCTTC. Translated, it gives CASSRARDRVGGNYGYTF.

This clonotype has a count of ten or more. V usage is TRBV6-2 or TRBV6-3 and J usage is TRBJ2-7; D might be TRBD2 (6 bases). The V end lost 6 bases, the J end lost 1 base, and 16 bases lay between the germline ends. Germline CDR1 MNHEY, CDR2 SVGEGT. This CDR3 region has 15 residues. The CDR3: CASSPPGLVSYEQYF. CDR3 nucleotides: TGTGCCAGCAGCCCCCCGGGACTCGTATCCTACGAGCAGTACTTC.

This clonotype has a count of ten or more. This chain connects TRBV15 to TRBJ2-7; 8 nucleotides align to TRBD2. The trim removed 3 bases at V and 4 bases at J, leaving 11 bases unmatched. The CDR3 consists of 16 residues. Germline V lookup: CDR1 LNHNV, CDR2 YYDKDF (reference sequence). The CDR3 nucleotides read TGTGCCACCAGCAGCGGAGTAGGGACTAGAAAGTACGAGCAGTACTTC. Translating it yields CATSSGVGTRKYEQYF.

The DNA of the CDR3 is TGCGCCAGCGGCCGACTAGCGGGGCCTAAAAACATTCAGTACTTC. It specifies CASGRLAGPKNIQYF. This chain links TRBV5-1 with TRBJ2-4, with 11 bases matching TRBD2. With 7 bases clipped from V and 4 bases from J, the junction kept 7 bases outside the gene matches. The CDR3 spans 15 residues. CDR1 is SGHRS and CDR2 is YFSETQ in the germline V gene.